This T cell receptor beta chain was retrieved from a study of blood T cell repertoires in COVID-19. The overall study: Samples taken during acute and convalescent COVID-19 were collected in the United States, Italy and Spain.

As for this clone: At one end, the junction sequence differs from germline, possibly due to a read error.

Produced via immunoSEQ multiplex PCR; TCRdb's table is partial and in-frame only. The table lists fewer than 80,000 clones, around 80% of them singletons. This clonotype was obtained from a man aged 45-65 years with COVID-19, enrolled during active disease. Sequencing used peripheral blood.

CDR3 sequence (DNA): TGTGCCAGCAGCTTAGGGACAAGGAACGCCGGGGAGCTGTTTTTT. Translation gives CASSLGTRNAGELFF. This sequence joins TRBV7-9 and TRBJ2-2, with D possibly matching TRBD1 (5 bases). The CDR3 spans 15 residues. Germline lookup yields CDR1 SEHNR and CDR2 FQNEAQ (reference sequence). The whole variable domain, filled in from reference TRBV7-9 and TRBJ2-2, reads DTGVSQNPRHKITKRGQNVTFRCDPISEHNRLYWYRQTLGQGPEFLTYFQNEAQLEKSRLLSDRFSAERPKGSFSTLEIQRTEQGDSAMYLCASSLGTRNAGELFFGEGSRLTVL.